This is a list of T cell receptor beta chains from one sample in a study of cytomegalovirus exposure and HLA in healthy donors. TCRdb's table, derived via immunoSEQ multiplex PCR, lists solely in-frame clones and lacks some. The sample consists of under 150,000 clones, about 70% of them appearing once. The sequenced sample was PBMCs. The origin of the receptors is a woman in her thirties or forties in good health and CMV-seronegative. The CDR3 runs from the conserved cysteine through the conserved F or W. Each record gives: J gene, V gene, clone size, D gene, CDR3 DNA, CDR3 protein. D genes are given only for firm matches. Not all rows give a size; the values are once, few, many and, for expanded clones, a class.

TRBJ2-3 | TRBV5-1 | NA | TRBD2 | TGCGCCAGCAGCTTCGGACTAGCGGTCACAGATACGCAGTATTTT | CASSFGLAVTDTQYF
TRBJ1-2 | TRBV6-1 | NA | NA | TGTGCCAGCAGTTGGGAGTTGAACTATGGCTACACCTTC | CASSWELNYGYTF
TRBJ1-5 | TRBV28 | NA | NA | TGTGCCACTTACAGTCGAAGTCAGCCCCAGCATTTT | CATYSRSQPQHF
TRBJ1-2 | TRBV30 | once | NA | TGTGCCTGGAGTGGGTTTATTTATCTTAGGGAGGTACCGGAAAACTATGGCTACACCTTC | CAWSGFIYLREVPENYGYTF
TRBJ1-3 | TRBV5-6 | few | NA | TGTGCCAGCAACATCCAAAGCTCTGGAAACACCATATATTTT | CASNIQSSGNTIYF
TRBJ1-2 | TRBV2 | NA | NA | TGTGCCAGCAGTGTAGGGCCGGGAAGAGGCTACACCTTC | CASSVGPGRGYTF
TRBJ1-5 | TRBV27 | NA | TRBD1 | TGTGCCAGCAGTCCACGGGGACAGACCAATCAGCCCCAGCATTTT | CASSPRGQTNQPQHF
TRBJ1-2 | TRBV6-5 | NA | NA | TGTGCCAGCAGTTACGGGGGGGGCTACACCTTC | CASSYGGGYTF
TRBJ1-2 | TRBV28 | NA | TRBD1 | TGTGCCAGCTCCTCTACCGGGACAGGGGAGGCTAACTATGGCTACACCTTC | CASSSTGTGEANYGYTF
TRBJ1-1 | TRBV7-2 | NA | TRBD1 | TGTGCCAGCAGTTCAGGGGGAACGAACACTGAAGCTTTCTTT | CASSSGGTNTEAFF
TRBJ1-1 | TRBV7-2 | few | NA | TGTGCCAGCTGTACAGGGCCCGGTATCCCGCATGAAGCTTTCTTT | CASCTGPGIPHEAFF
TRBJ1-1 | TRBV7-3 | NA | TRBD1 | TGTGCCAGCAGCTTAATTGGATCCGACAGGGCGAACACTGAAGCTTTCTTT | CASSLIGSDRANTEAFF
TRBJ2-5 | TRBV7-2 | NA | NA | TGTGCCAGCAGAAGGGGCAGAGAAGAGACCCAGTACTTC | CASRRGREETQYF
TRBJ1-3 | TRBV2 | NA | TRBD1 | TGTGCCAGCAGTCCCACCACGCAGGGGGCGTTAGGAAACACCATATATTTT | CASSPTTQGALGNTIYF
TRBJ1-6 | TRBV2 | NA | NA | TGTGCCAGCAGGGTAAAACCAACGGATTCACCCCTCCACTTT | CASRVKPTDSPLHF
TRBJ1-1 | TRBV5-1 | NA | NA | TGCGCCAGCAGCTTGGCTGCAGGGGAGGGTTCGACTGAAGCTTTCTTT | CASSLAAGEGSTEAFF
TRBJ2-2 | TRBV6-1 | NA | NA | TGTGCCAGCAGTGCTTTCATAGGGGGGGGCCGTACCGGGGAGCTGTTTTTT | CASSAFIGGGRTGELFF
TRBJ1-2 | TRBV28 | NA | TRBD1 | TGTGCCACGATGGAAGGACAGGGGTCCTATGGCTACACCTTC | CATMEGQGSYGYTF
TRBJ1-5 | TRBV6-5 | NA | NA | TGTGCCAGCAGGCAAGACAGGATGCAAAATCAGCCCCAGCATTTT | CASRQDRMQNQPQHF
TRBJ1-2 | TRBV2 | NA | NA | TGTGCCAGCACCGAGTCCTCGATTAGCTATGGCTACACCTTC | CASTESSISYGYTF
TRBJ2-5 | TRBV7-3 | NA | TRBD2 | TGTGCCAGCAGCTTTCTAGCGGGGGGCCAAGAGACCCAGTACTTC | CASSFLAGGQETQYF
TRBJ2-2 | TRBV6-1 | NA | TRBD1 | TGTGCCAGCAGAACAGGGGGCACCGGGGAGCTGTTTTTT | CASRTGGTGELFF
TRBJ1-4 | TRBV5-4 | few | NA | TGTGCCAGCAGCTTTTCACAGGGATTCGATGAAAAACTGTTTTTT | CASSFSQGFDEKLFF
TRBJ1-1 | TRBV5-1 | few | NA | TGCGCCAGCAGCTTGGCCAGGGCGCAGGACACTGAAGCTTTCTTT | CASSLARAQDTEAFF
TRBJ2-5 | TRBV4-1 | NA | NA | TGCGCCAGCAGCCATACGCGGGGCCAAGAGACCCAGTACTTC | CASSHTRGQETQYF
TRBJ2-1 | TRBV5-4 | NA | NA | TGTGCCAGCAGCTCCCCTGGGAGGTACAATGAGCAGTTCTTC | CASSSPGRYNEQFF
TRBJ1-3 | TRBV2 | few | TRBD1 | TGTGCCAGCAGGCCGACAGGGAGCTCTGGAAACACCATATATTTT | CASRPTGSSGNTIYF
TRBJ1-5 | TRBV30 | NA | NA | TGTGCCTGGAGTCCCCGGGAGGGCCGGCAGCCCCAGCATTTT | CAWSPREGRQPQHF
TRBJ2-7 | TRBV5-4 | few | NA | TGTGCCAGCAGCTTGGAAGGGAGCTACGAGCAGTACTTC | CASSLEGSYEQYF
TRBJ1-5 | TRBV10-3 | NA | TRBD1 | TGTGCCATCAGTGAGACGAGGGACAGGCCCCAGCATTTT | CAISETRDRPQHF
TRBJ1-1 | TRBV5-1 | NA | NA | TGCGCCAGCAGCGGCGCCGGGACACCTAACACTGAAGCTTTCTTT | CASSGAGTPNTEAFF
TRBJ2-7 | TRBV14 | NA | NA | TGTGCCAGCAGCACGGTATTATACTCCTACGAGCAGTACTTC | CASSTVLYSYEQYF
TRBJ1-6 | TRBV2 | NA | NA | TGTGCCAGCAAGGGGGAATCAGGTTCACCCCTCCACTTT | CASKGESGSPLHF
TRBJ1-6 | TRBV19 | NA | NA | TGTGCCAGTTCTCCCCGGTGGGGAGGTAATTCACCCCTCCACTTT | CASSPRWGGNSPLHF
TRBJ1-1 | TRBV5-1 | NA | NA | TGCGCCAGCAGCTTGGCTACAGACCGATACACTGAAGCCTTCTTT | CASSLATDRYTEAFF
TRBJ2-7 | TRBV11-2 | NA | NA | TGTGCCAGCAGCGAGGACAGTACATCTAGTTACGAGCAGTACTTC | CASSEDSTSSYEQYF
TRBJ1-1 | TRBV18 | NA | NA | TGTGCCAGCTCAGCTCTCAGGGCTGAAGCTTTCTTT | CASSALRAEAFF
TRBJ1-2 | TRBV7-9 | NA | NA | TGTGCCAGCAGCACCGCAGGGGCTAGCTACACCTTC | CASSTAGASYTF
TRBJ2-2 | TRBV10-3 | NA | NA | TGTGCCATCAGCGATCAACCGGACCGTATCTCGAGGGCCGGGGAGCTGTTTTTT | CAISDQPDRISRAGELFF
TRBJ1-5 | TRBV19 | NA | NA | TGTGCCAGTAGCGACGTTGGAGGGGGCAATCAGCCCCAGCATTTT | CASSDVGGGNQPQHF
TRBJ2-1 | TRBV28 | NA | NA | TGTGCCAGTCGAGAAGAGAATGAGCAGTTCTTC | CASREENEQFF
TRBJ2-7 | TRBV29-1 | few | NA | TGCAGCACCGGGGGACTGGGGTACGAGCAGTACTTC | CSTGGLGYEQYF
TRBJ2-7 | TRBV30 | NA | NA | TGTGCCTGGAGGCACCCCCGGACACCTTTCTACGAGCAGTACTTC | CAWRHPRTPFYEQYF
TRBJ2-1 | TRBV10-3 | once | TRBD1 | TGTGCCATCAGTGCACCGGGACAGGGGACTGACAATGAGCAGTTCTTC | CAISAPGQGTDNEQFF
TRBJ1-5 | TRBV5-1 | NA | NA | TGCGCCAGCAGCTTGGGGGGCCTTAGCAATCAGCCCCAGCATTTT | CASSLGGLSNQPQHF
TRBJ1-6 | TRBV30 | NA | TRBD1 | TGTGCCTGGAGTGTACGACAGGGTGAATCACCCCTCCACTTT | CAWSVRQGESPLHF
TRBJ2-4 | TRBV7-9 | NA | NA | TGTGCCAGCAGCTTAGCGGACAGTGCCAAAAACATTCAGTACTTC | CASSLADSAKNIQYF
TRBJ2-5 | TRBV6-1 | few | NA | TGTGCCAGCGGGGACCGGGACTGGTACCAAGAGACCCAGTACTTC | CASGDRDWYQETQYF
TRBJ2-1 | TRBV7-9 | NA | TRBD1 | TGTGCCAGCAGCCGCCCCGTAGGGGGCTCTTACAATGAGCAGTTCTTC | CASSRPVGGSYNEQFF
TRBJ2-2 | TRBV6-6 | NA | NA | TGTGCCAGCAGTCGTCAGGGAAACACCGGGGAGCTGTTTTTT | CASSRQGNTGELFF
TRBJ2-7 | TRBV18 | NA | TRBD1 | TGTGCCAGCTCACCGGGGACAGGATCCTACGAGCAGTACTTC | CASSPGTGSYEQYF
TRBJ1-4 | TRBV4-2 | NA | NA | TGTGCCAGCAGCCCTGGAACAGGGTCGGAGGAAAAACTGTTTTTT | CASSPGTGSEEKLFF
TRBJ2-7 | TRBV7-2 | once | TRBD2 | TGTGCCAGCAGCCCCTCGGGGGGGACGAACGAGCAGTACTTC | CASSPSGGTNEQYF